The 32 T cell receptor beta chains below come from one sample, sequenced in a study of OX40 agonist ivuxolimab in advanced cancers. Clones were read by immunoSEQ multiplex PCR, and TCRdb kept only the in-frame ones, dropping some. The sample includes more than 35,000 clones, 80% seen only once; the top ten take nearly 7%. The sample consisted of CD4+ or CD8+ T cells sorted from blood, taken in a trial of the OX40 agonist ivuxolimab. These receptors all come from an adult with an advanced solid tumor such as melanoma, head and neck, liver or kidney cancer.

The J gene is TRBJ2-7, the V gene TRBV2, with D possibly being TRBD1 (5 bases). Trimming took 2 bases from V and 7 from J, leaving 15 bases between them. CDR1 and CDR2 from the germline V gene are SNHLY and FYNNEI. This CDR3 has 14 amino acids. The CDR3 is CASSELARVNEQYF. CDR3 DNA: TGTGCCAGCAGTGAATTAGCCAGGGTGAATGAGCAGTACTTC.

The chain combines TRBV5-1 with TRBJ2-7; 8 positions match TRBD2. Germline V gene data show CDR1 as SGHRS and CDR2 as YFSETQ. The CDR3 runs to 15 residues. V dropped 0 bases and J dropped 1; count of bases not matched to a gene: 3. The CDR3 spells CASSLASGGSYEQYF. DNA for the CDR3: TGCGCCAGCAGCTTGGCGAGCGGGGGATCCTACGAGCAGTACTTC.

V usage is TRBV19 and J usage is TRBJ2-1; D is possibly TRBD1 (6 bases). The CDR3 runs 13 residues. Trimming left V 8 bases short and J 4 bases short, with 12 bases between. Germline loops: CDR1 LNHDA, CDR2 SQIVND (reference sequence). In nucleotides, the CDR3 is TGTGCCAGTCGACAGGCGGATTACAATGAGCAGTTCTTC. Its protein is CASRQADYNEQFF.

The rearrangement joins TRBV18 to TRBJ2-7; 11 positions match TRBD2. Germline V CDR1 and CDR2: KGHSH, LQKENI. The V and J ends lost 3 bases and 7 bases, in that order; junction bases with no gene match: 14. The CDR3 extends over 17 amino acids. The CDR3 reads CASSPGTRLAGQREQYF. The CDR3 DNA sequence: TGTGCCAGCTCACCCGGAACTAGACTAGCGGGACAGAGGGAGCAGTACTTC.

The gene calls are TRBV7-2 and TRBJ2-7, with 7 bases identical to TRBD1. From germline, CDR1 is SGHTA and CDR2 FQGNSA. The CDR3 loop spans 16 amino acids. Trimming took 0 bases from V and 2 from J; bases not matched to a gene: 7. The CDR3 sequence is CASSLASSGTAYEQYF. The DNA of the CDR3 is TGTGCCAGCAGCTTAGCCTCATCCGGGACAGCCTACGAGCAGTACTTC.

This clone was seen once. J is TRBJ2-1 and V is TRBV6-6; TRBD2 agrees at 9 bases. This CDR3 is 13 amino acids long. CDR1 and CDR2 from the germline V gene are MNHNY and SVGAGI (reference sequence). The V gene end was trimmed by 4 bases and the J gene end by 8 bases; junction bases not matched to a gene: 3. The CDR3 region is CASSLAGDYEQFF. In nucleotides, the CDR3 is TGTGCCAGCAGTTTAGCGGGAGATTATGAGCAGTTCTTC.

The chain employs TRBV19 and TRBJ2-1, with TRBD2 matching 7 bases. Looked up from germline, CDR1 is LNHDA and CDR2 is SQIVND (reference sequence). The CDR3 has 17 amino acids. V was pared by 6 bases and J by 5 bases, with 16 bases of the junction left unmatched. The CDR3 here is CASRTPSWSSGHNEQFF. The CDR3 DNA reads TGTGCCAGTAGAACTCCTAGTTGGTCTAGCGGCCACAATGAGCAGTTCTTC.

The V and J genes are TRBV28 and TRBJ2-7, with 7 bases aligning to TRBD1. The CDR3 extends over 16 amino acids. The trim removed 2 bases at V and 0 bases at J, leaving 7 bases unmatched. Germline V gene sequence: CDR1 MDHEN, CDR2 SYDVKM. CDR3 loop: CASSLGVTGVSYEQYF. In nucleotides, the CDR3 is TGTGCCAGCAGTTTAGGGGTCACAGGGGTCTCCTACGAGCAGTACTTC.

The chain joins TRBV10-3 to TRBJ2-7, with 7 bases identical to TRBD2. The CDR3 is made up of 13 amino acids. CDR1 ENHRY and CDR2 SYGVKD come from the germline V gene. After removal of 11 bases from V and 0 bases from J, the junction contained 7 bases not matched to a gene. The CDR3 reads CAVRLADSYEQYF. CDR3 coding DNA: TGTGCCGTCCGACTAGCCGACTCCTACGAGCAGTACTTC.

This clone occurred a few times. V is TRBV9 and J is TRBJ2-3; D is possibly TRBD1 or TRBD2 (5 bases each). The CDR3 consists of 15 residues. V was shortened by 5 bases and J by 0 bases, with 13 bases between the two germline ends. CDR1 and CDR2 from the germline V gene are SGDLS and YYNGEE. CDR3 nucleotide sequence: TGTGCCAGCAGTCCCCGGGACCAAAGCACAGATACGCAGTATTTT. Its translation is CASSPRDQSTDTQYF. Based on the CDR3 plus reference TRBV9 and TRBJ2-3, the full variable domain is DSGVTQTPKHLITATGQRVTLRCSPRSGDLSVYWYQQSLDQGLQFLIQYYNGEERAKGNILERFSAQQFPDLHSELNLSSLELGDSALYFCASSPRDQSTDTQYFGPGTRLTVL.

The CDR3 reads CASRIRDRSETQYF. In DNA, the CDR3 is TGTGCCAGCCGAATAAGGGACAGATCGGAGACCCAGTACTTC. This rearrangement joins TRBV18 to TRBJ2-5, with 7 bases matching TRBD1. The CDR3 spans 14 residues. Losses at the gene ends were 8 bases for V and 5 bases for J; bases not matched to a gene: 11. From germline, CDR1 is KGHSH and CDR2 LQKENI.

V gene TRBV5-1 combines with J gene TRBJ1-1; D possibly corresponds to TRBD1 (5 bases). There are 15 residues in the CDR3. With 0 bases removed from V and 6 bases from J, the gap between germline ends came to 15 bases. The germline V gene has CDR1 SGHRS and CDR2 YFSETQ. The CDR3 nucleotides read TGCGCCAGCAGCTTGGTTGGGGGACTATTCGCTGAAGCTTTCTTT. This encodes CASSLVGGLFAEAFF.

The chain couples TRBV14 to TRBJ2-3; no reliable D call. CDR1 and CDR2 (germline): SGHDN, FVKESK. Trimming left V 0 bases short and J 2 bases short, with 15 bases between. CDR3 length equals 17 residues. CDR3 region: CASSQDQAGSYTDTQYF. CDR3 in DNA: TGTGCCAGCAGCCAAGATCAGGCCGGATCCTACACAGATACGCAGTATTTT.

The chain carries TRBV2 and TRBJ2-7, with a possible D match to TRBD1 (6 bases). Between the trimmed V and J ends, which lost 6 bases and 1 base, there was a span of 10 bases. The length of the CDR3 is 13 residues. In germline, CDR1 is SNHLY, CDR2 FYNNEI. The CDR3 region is CASRAQGSYEQYF. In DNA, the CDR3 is TGTGCCAGCAGGGCACAGGGTTCCTACGAGCAGTACTTC. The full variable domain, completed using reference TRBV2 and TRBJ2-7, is EPEVTQTPSHQVTQMGQEVILRCVPISNHLYFYWYRQILGQKVEFLVSFYNNEISEKSEIFDDQFSVERPDGSNFTLKIRSTKLEDSAMYFCASRAQGSYEQYFGPGTRLTVT.

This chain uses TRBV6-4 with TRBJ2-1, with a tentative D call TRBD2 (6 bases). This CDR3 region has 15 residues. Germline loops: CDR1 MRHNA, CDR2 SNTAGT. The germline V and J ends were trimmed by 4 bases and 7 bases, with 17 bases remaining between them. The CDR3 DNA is TGTGCCAGCAGTGTCACCCTTCTAGCGTGGAATGAGCAGTTCTTC. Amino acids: CASSVTLLAWNEQFF.

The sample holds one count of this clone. This CDR3 is CASSELVGTISGSTDTQYF. The CDR3 nucleotides are TGTGCCAGCAGTGAGCTTGTAGGGACTATAAGCGGAAGCACAGATACGCAGTATTTT. J is TRBJ2-3 and V is TRBV2; TRBD2 aligns across 7 bases. Germline V gives CDR1 SNHLY, CDR2 FYNNEI. CDR3 length: 19 residues. V lost 3 bases to trimming and J lost 0 bases; unmatched junction nucleotides: 15.

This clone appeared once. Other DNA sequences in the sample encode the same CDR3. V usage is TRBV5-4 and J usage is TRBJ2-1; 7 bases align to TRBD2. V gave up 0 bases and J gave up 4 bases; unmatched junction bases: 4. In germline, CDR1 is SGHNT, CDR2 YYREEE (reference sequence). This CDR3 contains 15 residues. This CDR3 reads CASSLGLAEYNEQFF. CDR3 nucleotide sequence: TGTGCCAGCAGCTTGGGCCTAGCGGAGTACAATGAGCAGTTCTTC.

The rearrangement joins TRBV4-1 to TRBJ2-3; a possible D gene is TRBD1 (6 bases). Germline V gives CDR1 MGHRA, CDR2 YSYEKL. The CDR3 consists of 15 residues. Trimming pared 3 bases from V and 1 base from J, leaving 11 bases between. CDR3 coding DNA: TGCGCCAGCAGCCAGCTAACAGGGCGCACAGATACGCAGTATTTT. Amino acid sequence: CASSQLTGRTDTQYF.

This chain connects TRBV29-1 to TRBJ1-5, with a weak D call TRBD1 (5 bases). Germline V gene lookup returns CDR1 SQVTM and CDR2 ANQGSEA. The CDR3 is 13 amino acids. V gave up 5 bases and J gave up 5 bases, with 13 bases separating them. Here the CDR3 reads CSVRSGGDQPQHF. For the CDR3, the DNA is TGCAGCGTTCGGTCCGGGGGAGATCAGCCCCAGCATTTT.

CDR3 amino acids: CASSLYRGSTEAFF. CDR3 coding DNA: TGTGCCAGCAGCTTGTACAGGGGAAGCACTGAAGCTTTCTTT. The chain uses TRBV5-8 and TRBJ1-1, with 7 positions matching TRBD1. Germline CDR1 reads SGHTS; CDR2 reads YDEGEE. The V gene end was trimmed by 1 base and the J gene end by 4 bases; junction bases not matched to a gene: 4. The CDR3 contains 14 residues.

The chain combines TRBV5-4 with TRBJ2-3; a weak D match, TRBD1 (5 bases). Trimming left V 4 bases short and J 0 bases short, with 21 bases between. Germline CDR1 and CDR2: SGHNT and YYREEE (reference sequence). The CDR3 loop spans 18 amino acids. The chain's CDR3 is CASSPRGRQGLSTDTQYF. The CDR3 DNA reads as TGTGCCAGCAGCCCTCGCGGTAGGCAGGGCCTTAGCACAGATACGCAGTATTTT.

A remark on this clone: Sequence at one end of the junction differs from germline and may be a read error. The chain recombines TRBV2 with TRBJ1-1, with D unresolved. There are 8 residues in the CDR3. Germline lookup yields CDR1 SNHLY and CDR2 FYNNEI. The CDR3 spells CASREAFF. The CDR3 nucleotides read TGTGCCAGCAGAGAAGCTTTCTTT.

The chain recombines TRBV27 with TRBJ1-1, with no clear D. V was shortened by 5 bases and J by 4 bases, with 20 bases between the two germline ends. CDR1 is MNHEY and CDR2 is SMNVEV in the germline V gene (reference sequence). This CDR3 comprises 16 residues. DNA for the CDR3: TGTGCCAGCAGTCCCCGGGCCGGGATGGCTGCCACTGAAGCTTTCTTT. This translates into CASSPRAGMAATEAFF.

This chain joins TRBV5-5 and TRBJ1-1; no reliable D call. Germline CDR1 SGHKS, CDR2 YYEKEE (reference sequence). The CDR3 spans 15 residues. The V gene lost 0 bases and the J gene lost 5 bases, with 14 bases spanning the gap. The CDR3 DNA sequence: TGTGCCAGCAGCTTGGGCCGGACGAAGTGGACTGAAGCTTTCTTT. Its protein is CASSLGRTKWTEAFF. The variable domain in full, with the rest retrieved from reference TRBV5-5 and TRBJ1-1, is DAGVTQSPTHLIKTRGQQVTLRCSPISGHKSVSWYQQVLGQGPQFIFQYYEKEERGRGNFPDRFSARQFPNYSSELNVNALLLGDSALYLCASSLGRTKWTEAFFGQGTRLTVV.

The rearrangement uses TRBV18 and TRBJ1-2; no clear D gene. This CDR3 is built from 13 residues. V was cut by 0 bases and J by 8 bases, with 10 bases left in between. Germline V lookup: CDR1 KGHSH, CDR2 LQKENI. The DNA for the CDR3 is TGTGCCAGCTCACCACCGGGCTCGGACGGCTACACCTTC. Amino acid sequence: CASSPPGSDGYTF.

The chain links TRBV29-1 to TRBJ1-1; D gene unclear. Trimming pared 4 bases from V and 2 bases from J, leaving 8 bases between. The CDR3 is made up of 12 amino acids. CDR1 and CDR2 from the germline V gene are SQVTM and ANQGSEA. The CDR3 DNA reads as TGCAGCGTTGGATCACCAAACACTGAAGCTTTCTTT. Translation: CSVGSPNTEAFF.

CDR3 bases: TGTGCCAGCAGCTTGCTAGCAACTAATGAAAAACTGTTTTTT. Residues: CASSLLATNEKLFF. V is TRBV7-9 and J is TRBJ1-4; D remains ambiguous. The CDR3 runs 14 residues. V lost 3 bases and J 0 bases, leaving 5 bases between the germline ends. CDR1 and CDR2 from the germline V gene are SEHNR and FQNEAQ (reference sequence).

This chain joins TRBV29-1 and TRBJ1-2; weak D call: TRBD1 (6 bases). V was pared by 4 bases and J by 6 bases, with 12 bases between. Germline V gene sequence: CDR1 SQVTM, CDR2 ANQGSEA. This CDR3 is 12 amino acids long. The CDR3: CSVVQGGDGYTF. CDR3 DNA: TGCAGCGTTGTACAGGGCGGGGATGGCTACACCTTC.

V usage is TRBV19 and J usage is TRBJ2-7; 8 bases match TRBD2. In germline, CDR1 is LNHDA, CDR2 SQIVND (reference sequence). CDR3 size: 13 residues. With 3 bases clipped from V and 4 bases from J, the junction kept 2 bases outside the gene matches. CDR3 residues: CASSISGAYEQYF. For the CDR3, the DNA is TGTGCCAGTAGTATTAGCGGGGCTTACGAGCAGTACTTC.

CDR3 DNA: TGTGCCAGCTGGGAGGTTGGCTACACCTTC. This gives the protein CASWEVGYTF. The rearrangement joins TRBV6-1 to TRBJ1-2, with D unclear. The CDR3 sequence is 10 residues long. V was cut by 8 bases and J by 7 bases, with 8 bases left in between. Germline V lookup: CDR1 MNHNS, CDR2 SASEGT.

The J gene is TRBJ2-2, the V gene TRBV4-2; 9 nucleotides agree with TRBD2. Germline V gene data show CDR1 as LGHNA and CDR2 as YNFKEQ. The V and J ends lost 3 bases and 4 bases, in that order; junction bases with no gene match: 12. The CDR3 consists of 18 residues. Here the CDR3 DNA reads TGTGCCAGCAGCCACGGTTTAGCGGGAGTACAGGGCACCGGGGAGCTGTTTTTT. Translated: CASSHGLAGVQGTGELFF.

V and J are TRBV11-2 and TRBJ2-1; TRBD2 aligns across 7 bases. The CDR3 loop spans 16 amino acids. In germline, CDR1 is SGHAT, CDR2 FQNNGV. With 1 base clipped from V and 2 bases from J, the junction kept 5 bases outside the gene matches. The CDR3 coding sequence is TGTGCCAGCAGCTTAGCGGTAGCGGGCACCTACAATGAGCAGTTCTTC. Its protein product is CASSLAVAGTYNEQFF. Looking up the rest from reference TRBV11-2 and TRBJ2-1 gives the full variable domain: EAGVAQSPRYKIIEKRQSVAFWCNPISGHATLYWYQQILGQGPKLLIQFQNNGVVDDSQLPKDRFSAERLKGVDSTLKIQPAKLEDSAVYLCASSLAVAGTYNEQFFGPGTRLTVL.